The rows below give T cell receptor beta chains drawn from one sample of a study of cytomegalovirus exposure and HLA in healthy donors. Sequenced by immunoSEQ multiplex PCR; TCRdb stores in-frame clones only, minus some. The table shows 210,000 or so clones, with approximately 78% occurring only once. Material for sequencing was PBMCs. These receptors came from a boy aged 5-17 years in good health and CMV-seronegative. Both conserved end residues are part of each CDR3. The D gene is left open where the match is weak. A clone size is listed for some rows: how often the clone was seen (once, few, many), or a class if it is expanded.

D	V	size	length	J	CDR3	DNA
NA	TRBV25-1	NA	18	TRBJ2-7	CASSEGTGSSHTGREQYF	TGTGCCAGCAGTGAAGGAACGGGATCCTCACATACGGGTAGAGAGCAGTACTTC
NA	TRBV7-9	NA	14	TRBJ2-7	CASSSPGSRYEQYF	TGTGCCAGCAGCTCGCCCGGGAGTCGCTACGAGCAGTACTTC
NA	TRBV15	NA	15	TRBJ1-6	CATNPRQGRHSPLHF	TGTGCCACCAATCCGAGGCAGGGCAGACATTCACCCCTCCACTTT
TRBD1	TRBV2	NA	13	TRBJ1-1	CASRTGVGTEAFF	TGTGCCAGCAGGACAGGGGTGGGGACTGAAGCTTTCTTT
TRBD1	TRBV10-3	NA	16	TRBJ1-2	CAISGSEDRDFGGYTF	TGTGCCATCAGTGGGAGTGAGGACAGGGACTTTGGAGGCTACACCTTC
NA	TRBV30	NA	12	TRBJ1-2	CAWTQGAYGYTF	TGTGCCTGGACTCAGGGTGCCTATGGCTACACCTTC
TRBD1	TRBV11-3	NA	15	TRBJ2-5	CASTTRTGGYETQYF	TGTGCCAGCACTACTAGGACAGGGGGCTACGAGACCCAGTACTTC
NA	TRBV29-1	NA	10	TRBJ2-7	CSVGQAEQYF	TGCAGCGTTGGACAGGCCGAGCAGTACTTC
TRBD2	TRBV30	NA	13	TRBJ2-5	CAWRKAGEETQYF	TGTGCCTGGAGGAAGGCGGGGGAAGAGACCCAGTACTTC
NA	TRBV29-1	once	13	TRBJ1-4	CSVEAATNEKLFF	TGCAGCGTTGAAGCTGCAACTAATGAAAAACTGTTTTTT
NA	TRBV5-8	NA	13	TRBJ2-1	CASSLWTGNEQFF	TGTGCCAGCAGCTTGTGGACTGGTAATGAGCAGTTCTTC
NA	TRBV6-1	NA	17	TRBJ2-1	CASSGPGHLSSYNEQFF	TGTGCCAGCAGTGGTCCGGGACACCTAAGCTCCTACAATGAGCAGTTCTTC
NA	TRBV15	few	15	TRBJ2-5	CATSTPFGVQETQYF	TGTGCCACCAGCACTCCTTTCGGGGTTCAAGAGACCCAGTACTTC
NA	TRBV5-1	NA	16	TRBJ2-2	CASSLSGHPNTGELFF	TGCGCCAGCAGCTTGTCGGGACACCCGAACACCGGGGAGCTGTTTTTT
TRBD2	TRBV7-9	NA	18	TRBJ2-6	CSSSLSNGRASGANVLTF	TGTTCCAGCAGTCTGTCGAACGGGAGGGCGTCTGGGGCCAACGTCCTGACTTTC
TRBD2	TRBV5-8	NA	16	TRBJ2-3	CASSLGASGSTDTQYF	TGTGCCAGCAGCTTGGGGGCTAGCGGATCCACAGATACGCAGTATTTT
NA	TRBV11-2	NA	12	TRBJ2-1	CASSLRDNEQFF	TGTGCCAGCAGCCTACGAGACAATGAGCAGTTCTTC